The 24 T cell receptor beta chains listed next were all sequenced from one sample in a study of somatic mutations in T cells in chronic GVHD (TCRdb year 2020). Libraries were built with the immunoSEQ multiplex PCR assay. What TCRdb holds here is the immuneACCESS table cut down to in-frame rearrangements. Part of the clones is not present; checked against another copy, under half of the missing clones reflect an unresolved V gene, and the others are unexplained. Recorded for this sample are 12,000 to 15,000 clones; 78% of them occurred a single time. The top ten clones comprise around 32% of the sample. The specimen was Vbeta20-negative CD4+ T cells from blood. The cell subset or site label of this sample denotes: CD4+ T cells sorted as TCR Vbeta20 negative by flow cytometry. These receptor sequences come from a male patient in his fifties with chronic graft-versus-host disease. Following a transplant, some T cells may be graft donor cells, not patient cells.

As regards this clone: An end of the junction does not agree with germline; a read error may underlie this. The chain carries TRBV7-7 and TRBJ2-1, with 7 bases aligning to TRBD2. This CDR3 is built from 15 residues. CDR1 is SSHAT, CDR2 FNYEAQ, per germline (reference sequence). The CDR3 loop reads CASSLGSGNYNEQFF. CDR3 in DNA: TGTGCTAGCAGCTTAGGAAGCGGGAACTACAATGAGCAGTTCTTC. Full variable domain (rest looked up from reference TRBV7-7 and TRBJ2-1): GAGVSQSPRYKVTKRGQDVTLRCDPISSHATLYWYQQALGQGPEFLTYFNYEAQPDKSGLPSDRFSAERPEGSISTLTIQRTEQRDSAMYRCASSLGSGNYNEQFFGPGTRLTVL.

The chain has TRBV9 and TRBJ1-2; 9 bases align to TRBD1. CDR1 SGDLS and CDR2 YYNGEE come from the germline V gene. The J segment lost 7 bases and the V segment lost 3 bases, leaving 1 base of the junction unmatched. This CDR3 comprises 12 residues. The CDR3 reads CASSAQGAGYTF. The CDR3 region has the DNA TGTGCCAGCAGCGCACAGGGGGCTGGCTACACCTTC.

This clone was picked up a small number of times. J is TRBJ2-3 and V is TRBV5-4; 8 positions match TRBD1. Germline V lookup: CDR1 SGHNT, CDR2 YYREEE (reference sequence). CDR3 length equals 15 residues. V was clipped by 0 bases and J by 3 bases; unmatched bases: 3. CDR3 loop: CASSLDQGATDTQYF. CDR3 DNA sequence: TGTGCCAGCAGCTTGGATCAGGGGGCGACAGATACGCAGTATTTT.

The V call is TRBV10-1, the J call TRBJ1-5; weak D call: TRBD1 (5 bases). Trimming took 5 bases from V and 0 from J, leaving 5 bases between them. Germline V gene data show CDR1 as WNHNN and CDR2 as SYGVQD (reference sequence). CDR3 length: 13 residues. This chain's CDR3 is CASSTGSNQPQHF. The CDR3 nucleotides read TGCGCCAGCAGTACAGGTAGCAATCAGCCCCAGCATTTT.

This chain joins TRBV28 and TRBJ1-1, with 8 bases lining up with TRBD1. Germline assignment: CDR1 MDHEN and CDR2 SYDVKM. V gave up 5 bases and J gave up 1 base; unmatched junction bases: 6. The CDR3 loop spans 15 amino acids. CDR3 sequence reads: CASSAPGTGNTEAFF. Here the CDR3 DNA reads TGTGCCAGCAGTGCACCAGGGACAGGGAACACTGAAGCTTTCTTT.

J is TRBJ2-7 and V is TRBV11-2; weak D call: TRBD1 (6 bases). Germline lookup yields CDR1 SGHAT and CDR2 FQNNGV. This CDR3 spans 17 amino acids. The V end lost 0 bases, the J end lost 3 bases, and 18 bases lay between the germline ends. CDR3 amino acids: CASSLDQGSGLGYEQYF. The CDR3 nucleotides are TGTGCCAGCAGCTTAGATCAGGGGAGTGGGTTAGGCTACGAGCAGTACTTC.

The V and J genes are TRBV5-4 and TRBJ1-1; TRBD1 might be the D (5 bases). Looked up from germline, CDR1 is SGHNT and CDR2 is YYREEE (reference sequence). There are 14 residues in the CDR3. V was shortened by 1 base and J by 5 bases, with 12 bases between the two germline ends. The CDR3 nucleotides are TGTGCCAGCAGCTTGCAGGGCGTGGAAACTGAAGCTTTCTTT. The encoded protein is CASSLQGVETEAFF.

This clone was recorded once. V and J are TRBV28 and TRBJ2-1, with 7 bases lining up with TRBD2. CDR1 and CDR2 from the germline V gene are MDHEN and SYDVKM. The CDR3 contains 16 residues. Trimming cost V 7 bases and J 2 bases; bases outside gene matches: 11. The DNA for the CDR3 is TGTGCCAGCACCCCCTTACTGGGAGGGACCTACAATGAGCAGTTCTTC. It is translated as CASTPLLGGTYNEQFF. The whole variable domain, remainder taken from reference TRBV28 and TRBJ2-1, is DVKVTQSSRYLVKRTGEKVFLECVQDMDHENMFWYRQDPGLGLRLIYFSYDVKMKEKGDIPEGYSVSREKKERFSLILESASTNQTSMYLCASTPLLGGTYNEQFFGPGTRLTVL.

This clone showed up just a few times. This sequence joins TRBV10-1 and TRBJ2-1; D might be TRBD2 (6 bases). The germline CDR1 and CDR2 sequences are WNHNN and SYGVQD (reference sequence). Trimming stripped 6 bases from V and 5 bases from J, with 20 bases between. This CDR3 region has 16 residues. The CDR3 nucleotides read TGCGCCAGCAGGGGACTGGCCCTGTACCCCGACAATGAGCAGTTCTTC. The encoded protein is CASRGLALYPDNEQFF.

The chain carries TRBV2 and TRBJ2-7, with 8 bases lining up with TRBD1. The germline V gene has CDR1 SNHLY and CDR2 FYNNEI. CDR3 length: 13 amino acids. V shed 4 bases and J 5 bases; nucleotides not matched to a gene: 4. The CDR3 sequence: CASSAGGYNEQYF. CDR3 nucleotide sequence: TGTGCCAGCAGTGCAGGGGGCTACAACGAGCAGTACTTC.

The rearrangement joins TRBV7-9 to TRBJ2-1; D perhaps matches TRBD2 (5 bases). Trimming removed 6 bases at V and 0 bases at J, with 9 bases between. CDR3 size: 14 residues. Per germline, CDR1 SEHNR and CDR2 FQNEAQ (reference sequence). Here the CDR3 DNA reads TGTGCCAGCAGGCGGACTGGCTCCTACAATGAGCAGTTCTTC. This encodes CASRRTGSYNEQFF.

This clone was counted a single time. The chain couples TRBV11-2 to TRBJ1-4; tentative D call: TRBD1 (5 bases). The CDR3 extends over 15 amino acids. From germline, CDR1 is SGHAT and CDR2 FQNNGV. Trimming cost V 0 bases and J 3 bases, with 8 bases left between them. The CDR3 nucleotides read TGTGCCAGCAGCTTAGAGGGCAGGGCTAATGAAAAACTGTTTTTT. Encoded protein: CASSLEGRANEKLFF.

This clone was observed once. The genes are TRBV20-1 and TRBJ1-2; D ambiguous. Trimming took off 6 bases at V and 7 bases at J, with 12 bases between the two ends. The CDR3 sequence is 11 residues long. Germline V gene data show CDR1 as DFQATT and CDR2 as SNEGSKA (reference sequence). CDR3 in amino acids: CSAPVSGGYTF. The CDR3 DNA follows: TGCAGTGCCCCGGTGTCCGGTGGCTACACCTTC.

This chain uses TRBV19 with TRBJ2-2; 10 bases map to TRBD2. The germline gives CDR1 LNHDA, CDR2 SQIVND (reference sequence). The CDR3 extends over 16 amino acids. V lost 9 bases, J lost 5 bases, and 12 bases stayed unmatched. CDR3 nucleotide sequence: TGTGCCAGCGGGACAGCGGGAGGGCCAGGTACCGGGGAGCTGTTTTTT. Its protein product is CASGTAGGPGTGELFF.

This chain connects TRBV6-5 to TRBJ1-3; 8 positions agree with TRBD1. This CDR3 is built from 14 residues. The germline gives CDR1 MNHEY, CDR2 SVGAGI. V dropped 6 bases and J dropped 4; count of bases not matched to a gene: 5. The CDR3 nucleotides read TGTGCCAGCAGCCCCAGGGGGCGAGGAAACACCATATATTTT. This gives the protein CASSPRGRGNTIYF.

This clone was observed a handful of times. This rearrangement joins TRBV7-2 to TRBJ2-7; D possibly corresponds to TRBD2 (7 bases). Germline CDR1 is SGHTA and CDR2 is FQGNSA. The CDR3 consists of 15 residues. With 4 bases removed from V and 3 bases from J, the gap between germline ends came to 16 bases. This CDR3 is CASSSQGAGIYEQYF. CDR3 nucleotide sequence: TGTGCCAGCAGCTCACAGGGAGCGGGGATCTACGAGCAGTACTTC.

In this sample, this clone turned up once. V gene TRBV11-2 combines with J gene TRBJ1-1; D not certain. V was pared by 4 bases and J by 4 bases, with 10 bases between. This CDR3 comprises 13 residues. Germline V CDR1 and CDR2: SGHAT, FQNNGV. This CDR3 reads CASSSRRITEAFF. For the CDR3, the DNA is TGTGCCAGCAGCTCCCGCAGAATCACTGAAGCTTTCTTT.

This chain joins TRBV6-6 and TRBJ2-5; TRBD2 might be the D (7 bases). V was cut by 6 bases and J by 2 bases, with 19 bases left in between. Germline values: CDR1 MNHNY, CDR2 SVGAGI (reference sequence). The CDR3 has 16 amino acids. The CDR3 DNA reads TGTGCCAGCAGATCATATGGGGGGGGCGGACAAGAGACCCAGTACTTC. This codes for CASRSYGGGGQETQYF.

This clone has more than one count but fewer than ten. The chain recombines TRBV7-9 with TRBJ2-3; D is uncertain. The V gene's germline CDR1 is SEHNR and CDR2 FQNEAQ (reference sequence). The CDR3 is 14 amino acids. Trimming cost V 0 bases and J 6 bases, with 10 bases left between them. CDR3 residues: CASSLARSADTQYF. CDR3 coding DNA: TGTGCCAGCAGCTTAGCAAGGAGCGCCGATACGCAGTATTTT.

The chain combines TRBV25-1 with TRBJ1-1; a possible D gene is TRBD1 (6 bases). This CDR3 contains 13 residues. Germline lookup yields CDR1 MGHDK and CDR2 SYGVNS. V was shortened by 5 bases and J by 4 bases, with 11 bases between the two germline ends. CDR3 in amino acids: CASSFTRGTEAFF. CDR3 DNA sequence: TGTGCCAGCAGTTTTACCAGGGGCACTGAAGCTTTCTTT.

The rearrangement uses TRBV28 and TRBJ2-7; TRBD1 agrees at 9 bases. This CDR3 is built from 14 residues. CDR1 is MDHEN and CDR2 is SYDVKM in the germline V gene. After removal of 5 bases from V and 4 bases from J, the junction contained 6 bases not matched to a gene. Written as DNA, the CDR3 is TGTGCCAGCAGTCCGGGACAGGGCAATTACGAGCAGTACTTC. It is translated as CASSPGQGNYEQYF.

This clone was counted between two and nine times. The chain employs TRBV7-8 and TRBJ1-2, with D possibly being TRBD1 (6 bases). The V and J ends lost 2 bases and 5 bases respectively, with 15 bases between them. The CDR3 consists of 15 residues. Germline V gives CDR1 SGHVS, CDR2 FQNEAQ. Here the CDR3 reads CASSLSQGISYGYTF. The CDR3 coding sequence is TGTGCCAGCAGCTTATCCCAGGGGATTTCTTATGGCTACACCTTC.

With regard to this clone: Other nucleotide sequences in the sample specify the same CDR3. The V call is TRBV6-1, the J call TRBJ1-1; D ambiguous. Germline V gene sequence: CDR1 MNHNS, CDR2 SASEGT. The ends were cut back, 3 bases at V and 6 bases at J, with 5 bases in the middle. CDR3 length: 11 amino acids. The DNA for the CDR3 is TGTGCCAGCAGTGAGAGGTCTGAAGCTTTCTTT. It specifies CASSERSEAFF.

This chain connects TRBV19 to TRBJ1-5; D is unclear. The germline gives CDR1 LNHDA, CDR2 SQIVND (reference sequence). V was shortened by 5 bases and J by 2 bases, with 10 bases between the two germline ends. CDR3 length equals 14 residues. CDR3 sequence (DNA): TGTGCCAGTAGTGAGCCGATCGGCAATCAGCCCCAGCATTTT. This encodes CASSEPIGNQPQHF.